Shown below are 17 T cell receptor beta chains from a single sample sequenced in a study of T cell clusters in autoimmune cytopenias. TRB rearrangements were amplified by touch-down multiplex PCR with mixed TRB-A/B primers. Following a re-call of the multiplex PCR reads, TCRdb has one entry per CDR3 protein and lacks DNA. The sample shows 6,600 or so distinct CDR3 sequences, and 55% to 75% sits with its ten largest clones. TRB was amplified from 250 ng of peripheral blood genomic DNA per sample. The same sample was also studied in work on T cell repertoires in aging, cancer and after chemotherapy.

The sequenced material came from peripheral blood. These receptors were taken from a human donor in good health.

The V gene is TRBV18, the J gene TRBJ1-2. Germline CDR1 reads KGHSH; CDR2 reads LQKENI. CDR3 length equals 13 residues. The CDR3 here is CASSQDGNYGYTF.

This sequence joins TRBV27 and TRBJ2-2. The germline CDR1 and CDR2 sequences are MNHEY and SMNVEV (reference sequence). The CDR3 extends over 15 amino acids. CDR3 protein: CASSLLGLNTGELFF.

The chain carries TRBV19 and TRBJ2-2; there is no DNA to check the TCRdb D call of TRBD2. The germline V gene has CDR1 LNHDA and CDR2 SQIVND (reference sequence). The CDR3 extends over 20 amino acids. CDR3 residues: CASSTLTQGLAGQTTGELFF.

The V call is TRBV27, the J call TRBJ2-2. This CDR3 spans 14 amino acids. CDR1 MNHEY and CDR2 SMNVEV come from the germline V gene (reference sequence). CDR3 residues: CASSLGRNTGELFF.

The genes are TRBV29-1 and TRBJ2-1; TCRdb gives TRBD2 as the D gene, but with no DNA this cannot be confirmed. The CDR3 spans 16 residues. The germline V gene encodes CDR1 SQVTM and CDR2 ANQGSEA. The CDR3 loop is CSVEVGLRRSYNEQFF.

This chain connects TRBV5-5 to TRBJ2-7; without DNA, the TCRdb call of TRBD1 cannot be checked. Looked up from germline, CDR1 is SGHKS and CDR2 is YYEKEE (reference sequence). CDR3 size: 14 residues. CDR3 region: CASRPGTGTYEQYF.

V and J are TRBV12-3 or TRBV12-4 and TRBJ2-5. This CDR3 comprises 14 residues. The CDR3 protein is CASRHVGIEETQYF.

The gene calls are TRBV15 and TRBJ2-2; TCRdb proposes TRBD2, but this gene call is untestable without DNA. The CDR3 has 14 amino acids. The germline CDR1 and CDR2 sequences are LNHNV and YYDKDF (reference sequence). CDR3 residues: CATSRRGGPGELFF.

The V gene is TRBV11-1, the J gene TRBJ2-2; TCRdb calls TRBD2, which cannot be checked without DNA. This CDR3 comprises 17 residues. The germline V gene encodes CDR1 SGHAT and CDR2 FQDESV (reference sequence). CDR3 amino acids: CASSPPLAGANTGELFF.

CDR3 in amino acids: CASRDRQNTEAFF. This chain uses TRBV6-1 with TRBJ1-1. Germline loops: CDR1 MNHNS, CDR2 SASEGT. This CDR3 has 13 residues.

The chain combines TRBV5-4 with TRBJ2-1; TCRdb's D call, TRBD2, is unchecked because there is no DNA. Germline loops: CDR1 SGHNT, CDR2 YYREEE (reference sequence). The length of the CDR3 is 15 residues. The CDR3 sequence is CASSPAGGRENEQFF.

The rearrangement joins TRBV5-5 to TRBJ2-7; TCRdb names TRBD1, which stays unverified in the absence of DNA. Germline V CDR1 and CDR2: SGHKS, YYEKEE (reference sequence). The length of the CDR3 is 12 residues. CDR3: CASSLTGVEQYF. Supplemented by reference TRBV5-5 and TRBJ2-7, the full variable domain reads DAGVTQSPTHLIKTRGQQVTLRCSPISGHKSVSWYQQVLGQGPQFIFQYYEKEERGRGNFPDRFSARQFPNYSSELNVNALLLGDSALYLCASSLTGVEQYFGPGTRLTVT.

This rearrangement joins TRBV6-2 or TRBV6-3 to TRBJ2-5. There are 14 residues in the CDR3. Germline-derived CDR1 and CDR2 are MNHEY and SVGEGT. The CDR3 sequence: CASSYSGNQETQYF.

In terms of frequency, this clonotype is medium-sized. This chain uses TRBV19 with TRBJ2-5; TCRdb indicates TRBD1, and absent DNA this call remains unverified. The length of the CDR3 is 14 residues. Germline V CDR1 and CDR2: LNHDA, SQIVND (reference sequence). The CDR3 is CASLPPGGGETQYF.

The chain recombines TRBV27 with TRBJ2-7; TCRdb returns TRBD1, unconfirmable since there is no DNA. The germline V gene encodes CDR1 MNHEY and CDR2 SMNVEV (reference sequence). The CDR3 has 15 amino acids. The CDR3 reads CASSFPGQGLHEQYF.

The chain is built from TRBV7-6 and TRBJ2-7; no DNA is available, so the TRBD1 call from TCRdb remains unchecked. CDR1 is SGHVS, CDR2 FNYEAQ, per germline. CDR3 length: 15 amino acids. CDR3 loop: CASSLGQGRSYEQYF.

The chain joins TRBV6-5 to TRBJ2-2; without DNA, the TCRdb call of TRBD2 cannot be checked. The CDR3 runs 18 residues. Germline V lookup: CDR1 MNHEY, CDR2 SVGAGI. CDR3 sequence: CASSYDGTSGGDTGELFF.